The sequence of this T cell receptor (beta chain) was determined in a study of T cell repertoires in cytomegalovirus infection. On the study more broadly: In public TCR beta signatures, there were indications of both CMV infection and matching HLA type. Findings and caveats of the study: The study identified carriers of CMV plus the relevant HLA from cumulative public TCR beta family frequency. Within the response measured ex vivo, HLA-C-restricted CMV-specific TCR beta clonotypes were dominant.

V lost 6 bases, J lost 4 bases, and 9 bases stayed unmatched. The germline V gene has CDR1 MDHEN and CDR2 SYDVKM. This CDR3 comprises 15 residues. MiXCR, run by TCRdb on the reads, gives a single entry per CDR3 protein. The sample carries about 150,000 distinct CDR3 sequences, about 25% recorded once. This clonotype was detected ten times or more. The antigen is undetermined. This clonotype originated in a human donor in good health (CMV status not recorded). Some clones in this sample may be carry-over from other donors' samples. The rearrangement joins TRBV28 to TRBJ1-5; the match to TRBD1 covers 7 bases. Sequencing was performed on PBMCs. CDR3: CASRRGGGRNQPQHF. CDR3 DNA: TGTGCCAGCAGGCGGGGAGGGGGCCGAAATCAGCCCCAGCATTTT.